These 28 T cell receptor beta chains came from one sample sequenced in a study of OX40 agonist ivuxolimab in advanced cancers. TCRdb's table, derived via immunoSEQ multiplex PCR, lists solely in-frame clones and lacks some. The sample has about 58,000 clones, about 88% seen once. The source material was CD4+ or CD8+ T cells sorted from blood, sampled in a trial of the OX40 agonist ivuxolimab. The receptors come from an adult with an advanced solid tumor such as melanoma, head and neck, liver or kidney cancer.

This chain connects TRBV5-1 to TRBJ2-2, with D uncertain. CDR1 and CDR2 from the germline V gene are SGHRS and YFSETQ. The V end was cut by 0 bases, the J end by 4 bases, with 10 bases between. This CDR3 region has 15 residues. The CDR3 bases are TGCGCCAGCAGCTTGGAACTCCATCTCACCGGGGAGCTGTTTTTT. This gives the protein CASSLELHLTGELFF.

The chain couples TRBV6-5 to TRBJ1-1; no reliable D call. Germline-derived CDR1 and CDR2 are MNHEY and SVGAGI. Trimming removed 0 bases at V and 1 base at J, with 3 bases between. The CDR3 loop spans 13 amino acids. CDR3 loop: CASSYSRNTEAFF. The CDR3 nucleotides are TGTGCCAGCAGTTACTCAAGGAACACTGAAGCTTTCTTT.

This chain uses TRBV4-1 with TRBJ1-4; 10 bases map to TRBD1. The CDR3 sequence is 18 residues long. From germline, CDR1 is MGHRA and CDR2 YSYEKL. The trim removed 4 bases at V and 2 bases at J, leaving 10 bases unmatched. Written as DNA, the CDR3 is TGCGCCAGCAGCCCTTACAAAAAGACAGGGGGCACTAATGAAAAACTGTTTTTT. Translating gives CASSPYKKTGGTNEKLFF.

The chain recombines TRBV10-3 with TRBJ1-1, with 7 nucleotides matching TRBD1. V dropped 5 bases and J dropped 3; count of bases not matched to a gene: 9. CDR3 size: 15 residues. Germline lookup yields CDR1 ENHRY and CDR2 SYGVKD. The CDR3 sequence is CAISSTTGTYTEAFF. The DNA for the CDR3 is TGTGCCATCAGTTCCACGACAGGGACCTACACTGAAGCTTTCTTT.

The chain recombines TRBV9 with TRBJ2-5; possibly TRBD2 for D (6 bases). V dropped 4 bases and J dropped 5 bases, with 21 bases sitting between them. Germline V gives CDR1 SGDLS, CDR2 YYNGEE. The CDR3 has 16 amino acids. This CDR3 reads CASSPGVVEYWETQYF. CDR3 bases: TGTGCCAGCAGCCCGGGGGTGGTAGAATATTGGGAGACCCAGTACTTC.

This chain joins TRBV7-2 and TRBJ2-5, with D possibly called TRBD1 or TRBD2 (5 bases each). V was pared by 5 bases and J by 5 bases, with 12 bases between. The CDR3 loop spans 13 amino acids. Germline CDR1 reads SGHTA; CDR2 reads FQGNSA. In nucleotides, the CDR3 is TGTGCCAGCAGCCCGGGGCTAGCCGAGACCCAGTACTTC. Protein: CASSPGLAETQYF.

The chain recombines TRBV6-4 with TRBJ1-1, with D uncertain. Germline V gene sequence: CDR1 MRHNA, CDR2 SNTAGT. Trimming removed 7 bases at V and 5 bases at J, with 8 bases between. This CDR3 is 11 amino acids long. In DNA, the CDR3 is TGTGCCAGCACTTCGGGGACTGAAGCTTTCTTT. Protein: CASTSGTEAFF.

The rearrangement uses TRBV18 and TRBJ1-5, with 9 bases lining up with TRBD1. There are 17 residues in the CDR3. Germline-derived CDR1 and CDR2 are KGHSH and LQKENI. Germline trimming cut 3 bases from V and 1 base from J; bases unmatched to any gene: 7. The CDR3, as DNA: TGTGCCAGCTCACCCGCACAGGGGGCTCTGAGCAATCAGCCCCAGCATTTT. This translates into CASSPAQGALSNQPQHF.

This clone was recorded once. The CDR3 DNA is TGCGCCAGCAGCCCCCAGCGGGCACCCTACAATGAGCAGTTCTTC. Its protein product is CASSPQRAPYNEQFF. The chain links TRBV4-1 to TRBJ2-1; D may be TRBD2 (6 bases). Trimming removed 4 bases from V and 2 bases from J, with 12 bases in between. The CDR3 has 15 amino acids. Germline CDR1 MGHRA, CDR2 YSYEKL.

This sequence joins TRBV11-2 and TRBJ1-2; the D gene is possibly TRBD1 (6 bases). The CDR3 is made up of 15 amino acids. Germline V gives CDR1 SGHAT, CDR2 FQNNGV. V was clipped by 0 bases and J by 1 base, with 9 bases between them. DNA of the CDR3: TGTGCCAGCAGCTTAGAGTCAGGGGTTAACTATGGCTACACCTTC. It encodes CASSLESGVNYGYTF.

The V call is TRBV5-6, the J call TRBJ1-1; 9 nucleotides line up with TRBD1. The CDR3 loop spans 15 amino acids. The V and J ends lost 3 bases and 11 bases, in that order; junction bases with no gene match: 14. Germline V gene data show CDR1 as SGHDT and CDR2 as YYEEEE. CDR3 residues: CASSWAGTGRSSAFF. CDR3 coding DNA: TGTGCCAGCAGCTGGGCCGGGACAGGGAGGTCTTCGGCTTTCTTT.

The chain combines TRBV6-1 with TRBJ2-7; D not resolved. Germline V CDR1 and CDR2: MNHNS, SASEGT. The CDR3 loop spans 12 amino acids. Trimming cost V 7 bases and J 2 bases, with 9 bases left between them. The CDR3 sequence is CASTRHTYEQYF. The CDR3 nucleotides read TGTGCCAGCACTCGCCATACCTACGAGCAGTACTTC.

The chain joins TRBV7-9 to TRBJ1-1; TRBD1 matches 9 bases. The CDR3 runs 15 residues. Germline loops: CDR1 SEHNR, CDR2 FQNEAQ (reference sequence). Trimming took 5 bases from V and 3 from J; bases not matched to a gene: 7. The CDR3: CASSLQQGAHTEAFF. The CDR3 DNA reads as TGTGCCAGCAGCCTTCAACAGGGGGCTCACACTGAAGCTTTCTTT.

V gene TRBV7-9 combines with J gene TRBJ2-6; 8 bases map to TRBD1. The CDR3 has 17 residues. Germline V gene data show CDR1 as SEHNR and CDR2 as FQNEAQ (reference sequence). Trimming took 5 bases from V and 2 from J; bases not matched to a gene: 8. The CDR3 loop is CASSPGQGIAGANVLTF. CDR3 bases: TGTGCCAGCAGCCCAGGACAGGGTATCGCTGGGGCCAACGTCCTGACTTTC.

The V gene is TRBV25-1, the J gene TRBJ2-5; a weak D match, TRBD1 (6 bases). The CDR3 is 16 residues long. The germline V gene has CDR1 MGHDK and CDR2 SYGVNS. Trimming pared 1 base from V and 1 base from J, leaving 13 bases between. CDR3 in DNA: TGTGCCAGCAGTGAATGGGGCAGGGGCTCCCAAGAGACCCAGTACTTC. Amino acids: CASSEWGRGSQETQYF.

J is TRBJ2-7 and V is TRBV5-6, with 12 bases aligning to TRBD1. V lost 4 bases, J lost 4 bases, and 9 bases stayed unmatched. Germline V gene sequence: CDR1 SGHDT, CDR2 YYEEEE. The CDR3 consists of 16 residues. The CDR3 spells CASSKKPGQGAYEQYF. In DNA form, the CDR3 reads TGTGCCAGCAGCAAAAAACCGGGACAGGGGGCGTACGAGCAGTACTTC.

The chain employs TRBV7-2 and TRBJ2-1; the match to TRBD1 covers 8 bases. The J segment lost 8 bases and the V segment lost 5 bases, leaving 5 bases of the junction unmatched. The germline gives CDR1 SGHTA, CDR2 FQGNSA. The CDR3 is 13 amino acids. The chain's CDR3 is CASSVDRGDEQFF. The CDR3 DNA is TGTGCCAGCAGCGTCGACAGGGGCGATGAGCAGTTCTTC.

This chain links TRBV6-1 with TRBJ1-1; D remains unclear. The CDR3 covers 13 residues. V shed 5 bases and J shed 2 bases, with 9 bases lying between them. Germline CDR1 and CDR2: MNHNS and SASEGT. The chain's CDR3 is CASSLGQNTEAFF. As DNA, the CDR3 is TGTGCCAGCAGTCTAGGGCAAAACACTGAAGCTTTCTTT.

This clone was found once. The chain joins TRBV10-3 to TRBJ2-3, with D tentatively TRBD2 (7 bases). The CDR3 extends over 15 amino acids. V shed 6 bases and J shed 5 bases, with 18 bases lying between them. In germline, CDR1 is ENHRY, CDR2 SYGVKD. The CDR3 DNA reads TGTGCCATCAGCTCTCCGGGGGCGGGGGAAGATACGCAGTATTTT. Translated, it gives CAISSPGAGEDTQYF.

This rearrangement joins TRBV30 to TRBJ2-1, with 10 nucleotides matching TRBD2. Per germline, CDR1 GTSNPN and CDR2 SVGIG (reference sequence). This CDR3 spans 18 amino acids. Trimming took 0 bases from V and 8 from J; bases not matched to a gene: 16. The CDR3 protein is CAWSVRVGKRGGQYEQFF. The CDR3 bases are TGTGCCTGGAGTGTAAGGGTAGGGAAGCGGGGGGGCCAGTATGAGCAGTTCTTC.

This clone has a single count. This sequence joins TRBV2 and TRBJ2-3; a weak D match, TRBD1 (5 bases). With 6 bases removed from V and 4 bases from J, the gap between germline ends came to 11 bases. Germline CDR1 is SNHLY and CDR2 is FYNNEI. The CDR3 runs 13 residues. CDR3 amino acids: CASRESRADTQYF. CDR3 sequence (DNA): TGTGCCAGCAGGGAGTCCAGGGCAGATACGCAGTATTTT.

The V call is TRBV29-1, the J call TRBJ1-2; 7 bases are shared with TRBD1. V dropped 4 bases and J dropped 5; count of bases not matched to a gene: 13. The CDR3 sequence is 15 residues long. Germline lookup yields CDR1 SQVTM and CDR2 ANQGSEA. The CDR3 region has the DNA TGCAGCGTTGCTTCGGACAGGCTCCTGGGATATGGCTACACCTTC. Protein sequence: CSVASDRLLGYGYTF.

This chain uses TRBV7-9 with TRBJ1-2; TRBD1 aligns across 10 bases. CDR1 SEHNR and CDR2 FQNEAQ come from the germline V gene (reference sequence). V gave up 5 bases and J gave up 8 bases; unmatched junction bases: 5. The CDR3 is 13 amino acids. CDR3: CASSADRGYGYTF. DNA for the CDR3: TGTGCCAGCAGCGCGGACAGGGGGTACGGCTACACCTTC.

The chain combines TRBV6-6 with TRBJ2-2; 8 bases agree with TRBD2. This CDR3 has 14 amino acids. The V and J ends lost 6 bases and 8 bases, in that order; junction bases with no gene match: 8. The V gene's germline CDR1 is MNHNY and CDR2 SVGAGI (reference sequence). CDR3 in DNA: TGTGCCAGCAGCCACCTTCGGGGGGGTGGGGAGCTGTTTTTT. Its translation: CASSHLRGGGELFF.

The CDR3, as DNA: TGTGCCATCAGTGACCGGGACAGTCCTAATTCACCCCTCCACTTT. Amino acid sequence: CAISDRDSPNSPLHF. The chain is built from TRBV10-3 and TRBJ1-6; 7 nucleotides match TRBD1. The CDR3 is 15 residues long. V lost 3 bases and J lost 6; bases outside the gene matches: 5. Germline V gives CDR1 ENHRY, CDR2 SYGVKD.

This clone was observed a single time. The rearrangement links TRBV27 to TRBJ2-7; D is unclear. Trimming took off 4 bases at V and 3 bases at J, with 10 bases between the two ends. Germline loops: CDR1 MNHEY, CDR2 SMNVEV (reference sequence). The CDR3 runs 13 residues. In nucleotides, the CDR3 is TGTGCCAGCAGTTCCCCCGAAGGCTACGAGCAGTACTTC. It translates to CASSSPEGYEQYF.

The V and J genes are TRBV19 and TRBJ1-2; maybe TRBD1 (5 bases). V was shortened by 1 base and J by 4 bases, with 16 bases between the two germline ends. The CDR3 totals 16 residues. Germline CDR1 and CDR2: LNHDA and SQIVND (reference sequence). This CDR3 is CASSIAGLRAIYGYTF. The CDR3 region has the DNA TGTGCCAGTAGTATAGCAGGACTCAGGGCCATCTATGGCTACACCTTC.

The rearrangement uses TRBV2 and TRBJ1-1; 12 positions agree with TRBD1. V dropped 6 bases and J dropped 4; count of bases not matched to a gene: 9. The germline V gene encodes CDR1 SNHLY and CDR2 FYNNEI. This CDR3 is built from 16 residues. DNA for the CDR3: TGTGCCAGCAGAGATCCGGGACAGGGGGCGAGCACTGAAGCTTTCTTT. Its protein is CASRDPGQGASTEAFF.